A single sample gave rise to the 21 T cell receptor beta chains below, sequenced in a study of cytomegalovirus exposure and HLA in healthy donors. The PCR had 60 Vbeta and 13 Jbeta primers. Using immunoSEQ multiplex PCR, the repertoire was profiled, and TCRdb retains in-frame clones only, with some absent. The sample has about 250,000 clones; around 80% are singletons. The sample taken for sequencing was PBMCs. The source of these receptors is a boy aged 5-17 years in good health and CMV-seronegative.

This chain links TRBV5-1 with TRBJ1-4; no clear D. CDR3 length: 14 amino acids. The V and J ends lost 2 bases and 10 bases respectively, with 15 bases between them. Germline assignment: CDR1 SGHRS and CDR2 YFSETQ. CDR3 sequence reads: CASSLDRTRGKLFF. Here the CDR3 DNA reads TGCGCCAGCAGCTTAGACCGAACGAGAGGAAAACTGTTTTTT.

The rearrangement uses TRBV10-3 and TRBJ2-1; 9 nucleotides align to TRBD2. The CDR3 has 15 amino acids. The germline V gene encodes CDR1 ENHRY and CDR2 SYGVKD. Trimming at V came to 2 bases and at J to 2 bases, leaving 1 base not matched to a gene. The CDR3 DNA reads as TGTGCCATCAGTGAGCCTAGCGGGACCTACAATGAGCAGTTCTTC. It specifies CAISEPSGTYNEQFF.

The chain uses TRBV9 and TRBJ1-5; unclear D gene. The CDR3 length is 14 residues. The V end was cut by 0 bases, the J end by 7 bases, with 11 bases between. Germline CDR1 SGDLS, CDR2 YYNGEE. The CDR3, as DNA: TGTGCCAGCAGCGTAGGCGGGCTTGAGCAGCCCCAGCATTTT. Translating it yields CASSVGGLEQPQHF.

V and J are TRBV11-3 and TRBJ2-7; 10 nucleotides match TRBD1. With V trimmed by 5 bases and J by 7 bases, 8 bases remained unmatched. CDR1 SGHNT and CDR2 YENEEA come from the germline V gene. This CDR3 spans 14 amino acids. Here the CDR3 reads CASSITGQGQEQYF. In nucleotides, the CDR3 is TGTGCCAGCAGCATTACGGGACAGGGGCAGGAGCAGTACTTC.

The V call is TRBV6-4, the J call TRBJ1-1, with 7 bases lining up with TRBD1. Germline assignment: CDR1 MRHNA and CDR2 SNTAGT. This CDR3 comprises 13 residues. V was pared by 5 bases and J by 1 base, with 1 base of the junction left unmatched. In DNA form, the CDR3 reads TGTGCCAGCAGTTACAGGGGGAACACTGAAGCTTTCTTT. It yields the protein CASSYRGNTEAFF.

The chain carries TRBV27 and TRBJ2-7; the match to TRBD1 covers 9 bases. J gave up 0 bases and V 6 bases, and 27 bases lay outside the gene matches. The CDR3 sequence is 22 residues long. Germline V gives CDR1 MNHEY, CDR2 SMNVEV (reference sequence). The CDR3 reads CASSTPRPKPASTGGGSYEQYF. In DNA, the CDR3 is TGTGCCAGCAGCACCCCACGGCCTAAACCCGCATCGACAGGGGGAGGCTCCTACGAGCAGTACTTC.

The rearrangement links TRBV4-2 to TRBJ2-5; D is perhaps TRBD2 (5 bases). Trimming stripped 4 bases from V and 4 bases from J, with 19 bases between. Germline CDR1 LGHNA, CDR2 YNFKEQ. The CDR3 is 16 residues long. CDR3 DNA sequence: TGTGCCAGCAGCCTACGTGGGTCTAGAGCGGTAGAGACCCAGTACTTC. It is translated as CASSLRGSRAVETQYF.

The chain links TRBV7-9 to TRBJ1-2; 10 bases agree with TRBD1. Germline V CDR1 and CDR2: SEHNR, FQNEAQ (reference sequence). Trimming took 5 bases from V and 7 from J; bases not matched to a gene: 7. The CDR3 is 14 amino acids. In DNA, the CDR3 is TGTGCCAGCAGCACGACAGGGGGCGAGGGTGGCTACACCTTC. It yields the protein CASSTTGGEGGYTF. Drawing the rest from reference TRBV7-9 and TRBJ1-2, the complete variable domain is DTGVSQNPRHKITKRGQNVTFRCDPISEHNRLYWYRQTLGQGPEFLTYFQNEAQLEKSRLLSDRFSAERPKGSFSTLEIQRTEQGDSAMYLCASSTTGGEGGYTFGSGTRLTVV.

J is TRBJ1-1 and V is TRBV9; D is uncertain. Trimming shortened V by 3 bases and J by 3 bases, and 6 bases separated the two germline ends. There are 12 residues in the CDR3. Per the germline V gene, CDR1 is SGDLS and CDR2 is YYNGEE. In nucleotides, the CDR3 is TGTGCCAGCAGCGCGTCCGACACTGAAGCTTTCTTT. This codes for CASSASDTEAFF.

CDR3: CASSDDPSSGNTIYF. The CDR3 DNA follows: TGCGCCAGCAGTGATGATCCGAGCTCTGGAAACACCATATATTTT. This sequence joins TRBV5-1 and TRBJ1-3; the D is unclear. There are 15 residues in the CDR3. Germline values: CDR1 SGHRS, CDR2 YFSETQ. The ends were cut back, 5 bases at V and 0 bases at J, with 12 bases in the middle.

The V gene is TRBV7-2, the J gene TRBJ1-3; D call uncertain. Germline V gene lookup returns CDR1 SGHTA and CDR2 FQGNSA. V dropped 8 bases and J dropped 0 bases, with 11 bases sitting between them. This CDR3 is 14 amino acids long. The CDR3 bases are TGTGCCAGCGGTCTGAGGAACTCTGGAAACACCATATATTTT. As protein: CASGLRNSGNTIYF.

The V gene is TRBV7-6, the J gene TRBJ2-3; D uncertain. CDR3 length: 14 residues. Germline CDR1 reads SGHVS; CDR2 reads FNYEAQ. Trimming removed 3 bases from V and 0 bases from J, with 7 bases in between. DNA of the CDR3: TGTGCCAGCAGCTTCGGTACTAGCACAGATACGCAGTATTTT. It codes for CASSFGTSTDTQYF. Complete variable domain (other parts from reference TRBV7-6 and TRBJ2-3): GAGVSQSPRYKVTKRGQDVALRCDPISGHVSLYWYRQALGQGPEFLTYFNYEAQQDKSGLPNDRFSAERPEGSISTLTIQRTEQRDSAMYRCASSFGTSTDTQYFGPGTRLTVL.

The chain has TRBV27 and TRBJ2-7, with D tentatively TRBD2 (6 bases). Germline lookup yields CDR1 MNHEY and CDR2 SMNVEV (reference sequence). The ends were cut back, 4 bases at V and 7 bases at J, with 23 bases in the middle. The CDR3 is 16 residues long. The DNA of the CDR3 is TGTGCCAGCAGTTCTAATCCAGGAGGGTCTGGAGGGGAGCAGTACTTC. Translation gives CASSSNPGGSGGEQYF.

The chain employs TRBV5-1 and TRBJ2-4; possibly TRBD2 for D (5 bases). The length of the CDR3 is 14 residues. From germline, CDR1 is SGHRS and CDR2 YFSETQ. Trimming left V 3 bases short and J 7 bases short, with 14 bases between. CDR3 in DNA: TGCGCCAGCAGCTGGCGCGGGTGGGAGAACATTCAGTACTTC. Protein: CASSWRGWENIQYF.

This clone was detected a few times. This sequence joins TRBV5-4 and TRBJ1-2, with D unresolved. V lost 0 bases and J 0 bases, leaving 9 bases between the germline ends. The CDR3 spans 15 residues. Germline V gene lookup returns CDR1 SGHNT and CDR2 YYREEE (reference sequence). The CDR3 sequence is CASSLGSQANYGYTF. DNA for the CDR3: TGTGCCAGCAGCTTGGGTAGTCAAGCTAACTATGGCTACACCTTC.

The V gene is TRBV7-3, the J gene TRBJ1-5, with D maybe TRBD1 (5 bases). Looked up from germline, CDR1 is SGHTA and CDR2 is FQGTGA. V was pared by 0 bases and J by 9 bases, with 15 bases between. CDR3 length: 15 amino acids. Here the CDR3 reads CASSLTGRGNGPQHF. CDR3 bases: TGTGCCAGCAGCTTAACGGGGCGGGGCAATGGGCCCCAGCATTTT.

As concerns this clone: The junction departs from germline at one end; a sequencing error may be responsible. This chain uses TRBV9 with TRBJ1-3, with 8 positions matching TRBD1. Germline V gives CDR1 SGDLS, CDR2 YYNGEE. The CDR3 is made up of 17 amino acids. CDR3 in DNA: TGTGCCAGCAGCGACCCCGGACAGGGAAGATCTGGAAACATCATATATTTT. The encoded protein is CASSDPGQGRSGNIIYF. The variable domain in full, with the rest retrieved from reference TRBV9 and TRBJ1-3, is DSGVTQTPKHLITATGQRVTLRCSPRSGDLSVYWYQQSLDQGLQFLIQYYNGEERAKGNILERFSAQQFPDLHSELNLSSLELGDSALYFCASSDPGQGRSGNIIYFGEGSWLTVV.

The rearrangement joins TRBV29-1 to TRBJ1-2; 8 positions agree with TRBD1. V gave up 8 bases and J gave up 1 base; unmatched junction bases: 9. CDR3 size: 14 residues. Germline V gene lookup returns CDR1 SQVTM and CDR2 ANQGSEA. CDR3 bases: TGCAGCACCCGGGACAGGAACATTAACTATGGCTACACCTTC. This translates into CSTRDRNINYGYTF.

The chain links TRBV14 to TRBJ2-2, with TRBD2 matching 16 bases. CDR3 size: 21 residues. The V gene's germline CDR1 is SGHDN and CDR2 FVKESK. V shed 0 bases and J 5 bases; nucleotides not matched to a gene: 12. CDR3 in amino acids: CASSQEGPPGLAGGPTGELFF. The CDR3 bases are TGTGCCAGCAGCCAAGAAGGCCCACCGGGACTAGCGGGAGGGCCTACCGGGGAGCTGTTTTTT.

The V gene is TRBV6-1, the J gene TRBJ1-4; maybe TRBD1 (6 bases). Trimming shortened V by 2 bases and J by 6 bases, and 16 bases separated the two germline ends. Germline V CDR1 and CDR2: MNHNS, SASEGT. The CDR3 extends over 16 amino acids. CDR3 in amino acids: CASSEWGLGRDEKLFF. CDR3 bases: TGTGCCAGCAGTGAATGGGGGCTAGGACGAGATGAAAAACTGTTTTTT.

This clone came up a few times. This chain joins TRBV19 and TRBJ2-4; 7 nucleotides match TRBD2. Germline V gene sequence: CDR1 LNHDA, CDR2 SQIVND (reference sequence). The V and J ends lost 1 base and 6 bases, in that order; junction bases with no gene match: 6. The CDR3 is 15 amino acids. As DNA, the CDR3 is TGTGCCAGTAGTATAGGAAGCGGGGTACGAAACATTCAGTACTTC. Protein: CASSIGSGVRNIQYF.